Listed below are T cell receptor beta chains from one sample, sequenced in a study of T cell responses to AZD1222 COVID-19 vaccine. Sequenced by immunoSEQ multiplex PCR; TCRdb stores in-frame clones only, minus some. The sample has 200,000 to 250,000 clones, 85% to 95% seen once. The sample here was peripheral blood, taken on day 0 of MenACWY control vaccination. The receptor source for this set is an adult in good health. Both conserved end residues are part of each CDR3. D genes are given only for firm matches. A row's size may be missing; if present it is once, few, many or a size class.

>.|.|TRBV7-9|TRBJ1-1
CASSLAMGLNTEAFF
TGTGCCAGCAGCTTAGCTATGGGGCTGAACACTGAAGCTTTCTTT
>.|.|TRBV2|TRBJ1-5
CASSRDTGNQPQHF
TGTGCCAGCAGTAGGGACACGGGCAATCAGCCCCAGCATTTT
>.|few|TRBV6-5|TRBJ1-1
CASSSGSLNTEAFF
TGTGCCAGCAGCTCAGGAAGCCTGAACACTGAAGCTTTCTTT
>.|.|TRBV7-6|TRBJ2-5
CASSPGGRGAEETQYF
TGTGCCAGCAGCCCTGGAGGTCGGGGGGCCGAGGAGACCCAGTACTTC
>.|.|TRBV30|TRBJ2-2
CAWSQGGTGELFF
TGTGCCTGGAGCCAGGGAGGCACCGGGGAGCTGTTTTTT
>TRBD1|.|TRBV5-1|TRBJ1-2
CASSLQFTGTGNYGYTF
TGCGCCAGCAGCTTACAGTTTACCGGGACAGGCAACTATGGCTACACCTTC
>.|.|TRBV11-1|TRBJ2-3
CASSLYGTSTDTQYF
TGTGCCAGCAGCTTATATGGAACCAGCACAGATACGCAGTATTTT
>.|once|TRBV5-1|TRBJ1-2
CASSGDGGYGYTF
TGCGCCAGCTCGGGGGACGGAGGCTATGGCTACACCTTC
>.|.|TRBV6-5|TRBJ1-6
CASSYSRSSYNSPLHF
TGTGCCAGCAGTTACAGCCGCAGCTCCTATAATTCACCCCTCCACTTT
>.|.|TRBV19|TRBJ2-7
CASSEGGYEQYF
TGTGCCAGTAGCGAGGGGGGCTACGAGCAGTACTTC
>.|.|TRBV3-1/TRBV3-2|TRBJ1-2
CASSGRPGAEKNYGYTF
TGTGCCAGCAGCGGCAGGCCCGGAGCCGAAAAGAACTATGGCTACACCTTC
>.|few|TRBV19|TRBJ1-4
CASSPGAGREKLFF
TGTGCCAGTAGCCCGGGGGCAGGGCGAGAAAAACTGTTTTTT
>.|.|TRBV15|TRBJ1-3
CATSRDRGAGNTIYF
TGTGCCACCAGCAGAGATCGGGGAGCCGGAAACACCATATATTTT
>TRBD1|.|TRBV5-8|TRBJ2-1
CASSRTGVFIDEQFF
TGTGCCAGCAGCCGTACAGGGGTCTTTATCGATGAGCAGTTCTTC
>.|once|TRBV19|TRBJ1-1
CASSISQGSTEAFF
TGTGCCAGTAGTATAAGCCAGGGGAGCACTGAAGCTTTCTTT
>TRBD1|.|TRBV18|TRBJ2-5
CASSPYGTGDRRDQETQYF
TGTGCCAGCTCACCGTACGGGACAGGGGATAGGAGGGACCAAGAGACCCAGTACTTC